These 31 T cell receptor beta chains were sequenced from one sample in a study of STAT5B mutations in CD4+ large granular lymphocyte leukemia (dated by TCRdb to 2022 to 2024). Libraries were built with the immunoSEQ multiplex PCR assay. TCRdb re-hosts the immuneACCESS table, in-frame sequences only. Its copies lack some clones; in the studies checked, an unresolved V gene accounts for under half of them, and the cause for the rest is not known. This sample gives around 50,000 clones in total; about 80% of them show up just once. Jointly, the top ten make up more than 0.35% of the sample. The specimen was CD4+ T cells from blood buffy coats. The receptor set was obtained from a human donor in good health.

The rearrangement links TRBV30 to TRBJ2-2; tentative D call: TRBD2 (7 bases). Trimming stripped 4 bases from V and 6 bases from J, with 18 bases between. The CDR3 is made up of 15 amino acids. Germline CDR1 and CDR2: GTSNPN and SVGIG (reference sequence). The CDR3 DNA sequence: TGTGCCTGGAAGGTGGGGATAGGGGGGGCCGGGGAGCTGTTTTTT. Translating gives CAWKVGIGGAGELFF.

The chain recombines TRBV4-1 with TRBJ2-3; the D gene is possibly TRBD1 (5 bases). Per germline, CDR1 MGHRA and CDR2 YSYEKL. This CDR3 has 16 residues. Trimming cost V 0 bases and J 0 bases, with 10 bases left between them. The CDR3 region is CASSQERGTSTDTQYF. The CDR3 nucleotides read TGCGCCAGCAGCCAAGAAAGGGGTACTAGCACAGATACGCAGTATTTT.

V and J are TRBV7-9 and TRBJ1-2; a possible D gene is TRBD1 (6 bases). CDR1 is SEHNR and CDR2 is FQNEAQ in the germline V gene (reference sequence). V was pared by 5 bases and J by 5 bases, with 18 bases between. This CDR3 comprises 15 residues. The CDR3 sequence is CASSAKQGSRYGYTF. CDR3 nucleotides: TGTGCCAGCAGCGCGAAACAGGGCTCCAGATATGGCTACACCTTC.

The chain recombines TRBV6-1 with TRBJ1-5; no reliable D call. V was pared by 2 bases and J by 0 bases, with 14 bases between. The CDR3 is 17 amino acids. Looked up from germline, CDR1 is MNHNS and CDR2 is SASEGT. CDR3 sequence: CASSELSGRFSNQPQHF. For the CDR3, the DNA is TGTGCCAGCAGTGAACTCAGTGGCCGGTTTAGCAATCAGCCCCAGCATTTT.

The chain joins TRBV19 to TRBJ2-1; 12 bases agree with TRBD2. With 1 base clipped from V and 5 bases from J, the junction kept 18 bases outside the gene matches. The CDR3 spans 21 residues. Germline V gene lookup returns CDR1 LNHDA and CDR2 SQIVND (reference sequence). CDR3 loop: CASSIARLAGGPRYRHNEQFF. The DNA of the CDR3 is TGTGCCAGTAGTATAGCTCGGCTAGCGGGAGGGCCGCGATATCGACACAATGAGCAGTTCTTC. Drawing the rest from reference TRBV19 and TRBJ2-1, the complete variable domain is DGGITQSPKYLFRKEGQNVTLSCEQNLNHDAMYWYRQDPGQGLRLIYYSQIVNDFQKGDIAEGYSVSREKKESFPLTVTSAQKNPTAFYLCASSIARLAGGPRYRHNEQFFGPGTRLTVL.

The chain couples TRBV29-1 to TRBJ1-2; maybe TRBD1 (5 bases). Germline lookup yields CDR1 SQVTM and CDR2 ANQGSEA. Trimming took 3 bases from V and 8 from J, leaving 19 bases between them. CDR3 length: 14 residues. The CDR3 sequence: CSVEGFWGTSGYTF. The DNA of the CDR3 is TGCAGCGTTGAGGGTTTTTGGGGGACGTCGGGCTACACCTTC.

This sequence joins TRBV6-1 and TRBJ2-3, with D possibly matching TRBD2 (5 bases). Looked up from germline, CDR1 is MNHNS and CDR2 is SASEGT. V was shortened by 5 bases and J by 0 bases, with 9 bases between the two germline ends. The CDR3 runs to 14 residues. This CDR3 reads CASSRLASTDTQYF. The CDR3, as DNA: TGTGCCAGCAGTCGGCTAGCTAGCACAGATACGCAGTATTTT.

The V call is TRBV5-1, the J call TRBJ1-6; 7 bases map to TRBD1. V shed 4 bases, J shed 7 bases, and the junction held 8 bases outside the gene matches. The CDR3 totals 15 residues. The germline CDR1 and CDR2 sequences are SGHRS and YFSETQ. In nucleotides, the CDR3 is TGCGCCAGCAGCGGCCTACAGGGGAAAAATTCACCCCTCCACTTT. Its translation is CASSGLQGKNSPLHF.

This clone was seen only a few times. CDR3 amino acids: CASSSGGEAFF. DNA of the CDR3: TGTGCCAGCAGTTCGGGGGGCGAAGCTTTCTTT. V is TRBV27 and J is TRBJ1-1; tentative D call: TRBD1 (6 bases). Germline CDR1 is MNHEY and CDR2 is SMNVEV (reference sequence). The V and J ends lost 4 bases and 8 bases respectively, with 8 bases between them. This CDR3 has 11 amino acids.

This clone was seen once. The rearrangement links TRBV29-1 to TRBJ1-2; no reliable D call. This CDR3 spans 10 amino acids. Looked up from germline, CDR1 is SQVTM and CDR2 is ANQGSEA. Trimming shortened V by 5 bases and J by 7 bases, and 8 bases separated the two germline ends. The CDR3 spells CSVLVSGYTF. CDR3 in DNA: TGCAGCGTTCTCGTCTCTGGCTACACCTTC.

The chain is built from TRBV11-2 and TRBJ2-1; the D gene is possibly TRBD2 (5 bases). Trimming shortened V by 2 bases and J by 0 bases, and 8 bases separated the two germline ends. CDR1 is SGHAT, CDR2 FQNNGV, per germline. The CDR3 totals 15 residues. CDR3 sequence (DNA): TGTGCCAGCAGCTTACAGGACTCCTCCTACAATGAGCAGTTCTTC. This codes for CASSLQDSSYNEQFF.

The gene calls are TRBV5-1 and TRBJ1-4, with TRBD1 identical over 10 bases. The J segment lost 7 bases and the V segment lost 5 bases, leaving 5 bases of the junction unmatched. Per germline, CDR1 SGHRS and CDR2 YFSETQ. The CDR3 is made up of 14 amino acids. CDR3 protein: CASSSTGGTEKLFF. The DNA of the CDR3 is TGCGCCAGCAGTTCGACAGGGGGCACTGAAAAACTGTTTTTT.

The J gene is TRBJ1-5, the V gene TRBV7-6, with TRBD1 as a possible D gene (5 bases). Germline lookup yields CDR1 SGHVS and CDR2 FNYEAQ. The ends were cut back, 3 bases at V and 11 bases at J, with 14 bases in the middle. This CDR3 comprises 13 residues. The DNA for the CDR3 is TGTGCCAGCAGCTTTCCGGGGCCCGAGGCCCAGCATTTT. It encodes CASSFPGPEAQHF.

This sequence joins TRBV7-6 and TRBJ2-3, with 13 bases identical to TRBD2. The CDR3 sequence is 16 residues long. Trimming at V came to 5 bases and at J to 4 bases, leaving 6 bases not matched to a gene. The germline V gene has CDR1 SGHVS and CDR2 FNYEAQ. In nucleotides, the CDR3 is TGTGCCAGCAGCCGACTAGCGGGAGGAGTGGCAGATACGCAGTATTTT. Translated: CASSRLAGGVADTQYF.

This chain links TRBV25-1 with TRBJ2-7; 11 nucleotides agree with TRBD1. This CDR3 region has 15 residues. V gave up 4 bases and J gave up 2 bases; unmatched junction bases: 4. The V gene's germline CDR1 is MGHDK and CDR2 SYGVNS. The CDR3 DNA follows: TGTGCCAGCAGTGCCTCGGGACAGGGGGCCTACGAGCAGTACTTC. Translation gives CASSASGQGAYEQYF.

This clone was recorded once. The chain couples TRBV11-1 to TRBJ2-7; D not certain. The CDR3 is made up of 14 amino acids. V was clipped by 6 bases and J by 4 bases, with 16 bases between them. CDR1 SGHAT and CDR2 FQDESV come from the germline V gene (reference sequence). CDR3 in amino acids: CASRLSSLAYEQYF. Here the CDR3 DNA reads TGTGCCAGCAGATTATCCAGCCTGGCGTACGAGCAGTACTTC. The full variable domain, in which reference TRBV11-1 and TRBJ2-7 provide the parts outside the CDR3, is EAEVAQSPRYKITEKSQAVAFWCDPISGHATLYWYRQILGQGPELLVQFQDESVVDDSQLPKDRFSAERLKGVDSTLKIQPAELGDSAMYLCASRLSSLAYEQYFGPGTRLTVT.

This chain joins TRBV28 and TRBJ1-4; 7 bases map to TRBD1. V lost 6 bases and J lost 7; bases outside the gene matches: 11. Germline CDR1 and CDR2: MDHEN and SYDVKM. This CDR3 region has 15 residues. CDR3 protein: CASSQKTGWGEKLFF. CDR3 DNA: TGTGCCAGCAGCCAGAAGACAGGGTGGGGTGAAAAACTGTTTTTT.

The chain has TRBV21-1 and TRBJ2-5; the table's TRBD1 call for D was not verified on the DNA. TRBV21-1 is shown as a pseudogene. The CDR3 sequence is 17 residues long. CDR3 amino acids: CASSKGPWGQGQETQYF. The CDR3 DNA reads TGTGCCAGCAGCAAGGGGCCCTGGGGACAGGGCCAAGAGACCCAGTACTTC.

The chain uses TRBV7-3 and TRBJ2-3; D might be TRBD2 (5 bases). V gave up 5 bases and J gave up 0 bases, with 18 bases separating them. This CDR3 contains 17 residues. CDR1 is SGHTA and CDR2 is FQGTGA in the germline V gene. CDR3 residues: CASSPPFGAVSTDTQYF. The CDR3 DNA follows: TGTGCCAGCAGCCCCCCCTTTGGAGCGGTCAGCACAGATACGCAGTATTTT. Based on the CDR3 plus reference TRBV7-3 and TRBJ2-3, the full variable domain is GAGVSQTPSNKVTEKGKYVELRCDPISGHTALYWYRQSLGQGPEFLIYFQGTGAADDSGLPNDRFFAVRPEGSVSTLKIQRTERGDSAVYLCASSPPFGAVSTDTQYFGPGTRLTVL.

V gene TRBV20-1 combines with J gene TRBJ2-7, with D possibly matching TRBD2 (5 bases). Deletions cut 6 bases from V and 6 bases from J, with 12 bases between. Germline lookup yields CDR1 DFQATT and CDR2 SNEGSKA (reference sequence). The length of the CDR3 is 11 residues. The CDR3 DNA reads as TGCAGTGCGCCCAACCGGGGCGAGCAGTACTTC. Its translation: CSAPNRGEQYF.

The chain combines TRBV19 with TRBJ2-3; D is ambiguous. The V end lost 3 bases, the J end lost 3 bases, and 13 bases lay between the germline ends. CDR1 and CDR2 from the germline V gene are LNHDA and SQIVND (reference sequence). The CDR3 covers 15 residues. The chain's CDR3 is CASSILGIVTDTQYF. Here the CDR3 DNA reads TGTGCCAGTAGTATTTTGGGTATAGTAACAGATACGCAGTATTTT.

Only one count was recorded for this clone. This chain uses TRBV11-3 with TRBJ2-2; D perhaps matches TRBD2 (5 bases). Trimming removed 5 bases from V and 6 bases from J, with 16 bases in between. The CDR3 totals 15 residues. Per the germline V gene, CDR1 is SGHNT and CDR2 is YENEEA. DNA of the CDR3: TGTGCCAGCAGCCCTGTCGGGGTACGCGCCGGGGAGCTGTTTTTT. This encodes CASSPVGVRAGELFF.

V is TRBV5-4 and J is TRBJ2-1; D unclear. V was trimmed by 2 bases and J by 6 bases, leaving 12 bases between them. Germline values: CDR1 SGHNT, CDR2 YYREEE (reference sequence). The CDR3 totals 14 residues. CDR3 protein: CASSLAHSSNEQFF. The DNA of the CDR3 is TGTGCCAGCAGCTTAGCTCATTCGAGCAATGAGCAGTTCTTC.

The chain uses TRBV11-2 and TRBJ2-7; 7 positions match TRBD2. Germline V lookup: CDR1 SGHAT, CDR2 FQNNGV. The trim removed 1 base at V and 3 bases at J, leaving 12 bases unmatched. CDR3 length equals 17 residues. For the CDR3, the DNA is TGTGCCAGCAGCTTAGGGGGGGGAGGGGCGGAGATCTACGAGCAGTACTTC. It yields the protein CASSLGGGGAEIYEQYF.

V and J are TRBV2 and TRBJ2-2; 8 nucleotides agree with TRBD1. The CDR3 length is 15 residues. V lost 4 bases and J lost 4; bases outside the gene matches: 5. Germline CDR1 reads SNHLY; CDR2 reads FYNNEI. CDR3 region: CASSAQGAGTGELFF. CDR3 DNA sequence: TGTGCCAGCAGTGCTCAGGGGGCGGGCACCGGGGAGCTGTTTTTT. The full variable domain, in which reference TRBV2 and TRBJ2-2 provide the parts outside the CDR3, is EPEVTQTPSHQVTQMGQEVILRCVPISNHLYFYWYRQILGQKVEFLVSFYNNEISEKSEIFDDQFSVERPDGSNFTLKIRSTKLEDSAMYFCASSAQGAGTGELFFGEGSRLTVL.

V gene TRBV12-5 combines with J gene TRBJ1-6; a possible D gene is TRBD1 (5 bases). Germline CDR1 and CDR2: LGHNT and FRNRAP. The CDR3 runs to 17 residues. V shed 5 bases and J shed 7 bases, with 21 bases lying between them. The chain's CDR3 is CASGPGLSGGLNSPLHF. DNA for the CDR3: TGTGCTAGTGGTCCTGGTCTGAGCGGGGGTTTAAATTCACCCCTCCACTTT.

The V call is TRBV4-2, the J call TRBJ1-3; perhaps TRBD1 as D (5 bases). The V and J ends lost 4 bases and 0 bases respectively, with 13 bases between them. The germline V gene encodes CDR1 LGHNA and CDR2 YNFKEQ. The CDR3 runs to 16 residues. CDR3 coding DNA: TGTGCCAGCAGCCGCCGAGACAGATACTCTGGAAACACCATATATTTT. The encoded protein is CASSRRDRYSGNTIYF.

The gene calls are TRBV6-5 and TRBJ2-7; possible D gene TRBD1, 6 bases. Trimming cost V 7 bases and J 5 bases, with 12 bases left between them. This CDR3 is 12 amino acids long. From germline, CDR1 is MNHEY and CDR2 SVGAGI. In nucleotides, the CDR3 is TGTGCCAGCACCCAGACAGGAGACGAGCAGTACTTC. Protein product: CASTQTGDEQYF.

The gene calls are TRBV5-1 and TRBJ2-3; unclear D gene. V shed 1 base and J shed 1 base, with 13 bases lying between them. Per the germline V gene, CDR1 is SGHRS and CDR2 is YFSETQ. The length of the CDR3 is 16 residues. CDR3 in DNA: TGCGCCAGCAGCTTGTGGTCCACCGGCCGCACAGATACGCAGTATTTT. It codes for CASSLWSTGRTDTQYF. The variable domain in full, completed from reference TRBV5-1 and TRBJ2-3, reads KAGVTQTPRYLIKTRGQQVTLSCSPISGHRSVSWYQQTPGQGLQFLFEYFSETQRNKGNFPGRFSGRQFSNSRSEMNVSTLELGDSALYLCASSLWSTGRTDTQYFGPGTRLTVL.

CDR3 protein: CASDRGRNYGYTF. The CDR3, as DNA: TGTGCCTCTGACAGGGGACGGAACTATGGCTACACCTTC. V is TRBV6-1 and J is TRBJ1-2, with 8 bases aligning to TRBD1. The J segment lost 2 bases and the V segment lost 11 bases, leaving 7 bases of the junction unmatched. The length of the CDR3 is 13 residues. Germline CDR1 reads MNHNS; CDR2 reads SASEGT.

This clone was detected a few times. CDR3 sequence reads: CASSPEGPKPYEQYF. DNA for the CDR3: TGTGCCAGCAGCCCCGAAGGGCCCAAGCCCTACGAGCAGTACTTC. The chain is built from TRBV5-4 and TRBJ2-7; no definite D call. Trimming cost V 4 bases and J 2 bases, with 16 bases left between them. This CDR3 comprises 15 residues. The germline V gene has CDR1 SGHNT and CDR2 YYREEE (reference sequence).